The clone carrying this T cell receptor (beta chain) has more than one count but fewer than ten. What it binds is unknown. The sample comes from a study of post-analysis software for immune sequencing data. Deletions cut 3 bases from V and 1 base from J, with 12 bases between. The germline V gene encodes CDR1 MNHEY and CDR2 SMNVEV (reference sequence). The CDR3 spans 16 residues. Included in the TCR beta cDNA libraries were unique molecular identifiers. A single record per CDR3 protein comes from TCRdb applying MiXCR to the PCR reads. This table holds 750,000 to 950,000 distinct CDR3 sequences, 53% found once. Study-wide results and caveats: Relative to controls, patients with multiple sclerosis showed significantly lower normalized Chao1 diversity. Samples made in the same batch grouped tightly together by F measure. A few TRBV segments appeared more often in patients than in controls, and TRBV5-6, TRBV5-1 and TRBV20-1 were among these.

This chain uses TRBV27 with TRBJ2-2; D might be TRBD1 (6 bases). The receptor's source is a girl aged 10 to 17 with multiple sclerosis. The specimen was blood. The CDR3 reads CASSFDGGLNTGELFF. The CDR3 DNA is TGTGCCAGCAGTTTTGATGGGGGCCTGAACACCGGGGAGCTGTTTTTT.